A selection of T cell receptor beta chains follows, all from one sample in a study of vaccination and CD4 T cells after COVID-19. The antigens for these receptors are not known. One entry per CDR3 protein, called by TCRdb with MiXCR from the PCR reads. The sample comprises several thousand distinct CDR3 sequences, more than 20% of which are singletons, and around 52% rests with the top ten. Here the sequenced sample was CD4+ T cells from blood, cultured in vitro, taken after SARS-CoV-2 vaccination. The receptors were sampled from a human donor who had recovered from COVID-19. CDR3s include the opening cysteine and the closing phenylalanine or tryptophan. The D gene is left open where the match is weak. The listing skips clone size in some rows; elsewhere it reads once, few, many or a size class.

TRBJ1-6 NA TRBV6-5 NA CASSYDPDSPLHF TGTGCCAGCAGTTACGATCCGGATTCACCCCTCCACTTT
TRBJ1-1 TRBD1 TRBV4-1 few CASSQTGTGNTEAFF TGCGCCAGCAGCCAGACCGGGACAGGAAACACTGAAGCTTTCTTT
TRBJ1-1 NA TRBV4-1 NA CASSQVGGRGYTEAFF TGCGCCAGCAGCCAAGTTGGCGGCAGGGGCTACACTGAAGCTTTCTTT
TRBJ1-1 NA TRBV7-6 many CASRSYMNTEAFF TGTGCCAGCAGGAGTTATATGAACACTGAAGCTTTCTTT
TRBJ2-7 TRBD2 TRBV6-1 NA CASSEKGGGGFYEQYF TGTGCCAGCAGTGAAAAGGGCGGGGGGGGGTTCTACGAGCAGTACTTC
TRBJ2-5 TRBD1 TRBV6-1 medium-sized CASTSTGTARETQYF TGTGCCAGCACCTCCACCGGGACAGCCAGAGAGACCCAGTACTTC
TRBJ2-1 NA TRBV20-1 many CSATGRSAGQFF TGCAGTGCTACGGGAAGGAGTGCAGGGCAGTTCTTC
TRBJ2-7 NA TRBV20-1 medium-sized CSAVPAGASYEQYF TGCAGTGCGGTACCGGCGGGGGCCTCCTACGAGCAGTACTTC
TRBJ2-7 TRBD1 TRBV27 many CASSLSRTGYNEQYF TGTGCCAGCAGTTTAAGTAGGACAGGGTACAACGAGCAGTACTTC
TRBJ1-5 NA TRBV7-8 medium-sized CASSLWRDSPHF TGTGCCAGCAGCTTATGGAGGGACTCCCCGCATTTT
TRBJ2-7 NA TRBV19 many CASSAVGYEQYF TGTGCCAGTAGTGCCGTTGGCTACGAGCAGTACTTC
TRBJ2-7 TRBD1 TRBV5-4 few CASSPGQSSPYEQYF TGTGCCAGCAGCCCGGGACAGAGCTCTCCCTACGAGCAGTACTTC
TRBJ1-1 TRBD1 TRBV5-1 few CASSVAGGDTEAFF TGCGCCAGCAGCGTAGCAGGGGGGGACACTGAAGCTTTCTTT
TRBJ1-1 NA TRBV28 few CASSPAPGGGKTEAFF TGTGCCAGCAGTCCGGCTCCCGGCGGTGGAAAGACTGAAGCTTTCTTT
TRBJ2-7 TRBD1 TRBV7-9 medium-sized CATTGASYEQYF TGTGCCACTACAGGGGCCTCCTACGAGCAGTACTTC
TRBJ2-3 TRBD2 TRBV7-3 many CASSLAAGGPPAQYF TGTGCCAGCAGCCTCGCGGCGGGGGGCCCACCGGCGCAGTATTTT
TRBJ1-2 TRBD1 TRBV19 NA CASSMPGQNYGYTF TGTGCCAGTAGTATGCCGGGACAGAACTATGGCTACACCTTC
TRBJ2-3 TRBD2 TRBV20-1 medium-sized CSARLAAPDTQYF TGCAGTGCCCGACTAGCGGCTCCAGATACGCAGTATTTT
TRBJ2-7 TRBD1 TRBV6-1 few CASRQGSEQYF TGTGCCAGCAGACAGGGGAGCGAGCAGTACTTC
TRBJ2-5 TRBD2 TRBV28 medium-sized CASSGGTSGGRQETQYF TGTGCCAGCAGTGGGGGGACTAGCGGGGGGCGCCAAGAGACCCAGTACTTC
TRBJ2-1 NA TRBV20-1 medium-sized CSASSPGRSYNEQFF TGCAGTGCTAGTTCCCCGGGGAGGTCCTACAATGAGCAGTTCTTC
TRBJ2-7 NA TRBV7-2 medium-sized CASSLGRLVYEQYF TGTGCCAGCAGCTTAGGTCGACTTGTCTACGAGCAGTACTTC
TRBJ1-5 NA TRBV29-1 NA CSVDGGSVDQPQHF TGCAGCGTTGATGGGGGGTCGGTAGATCAGCCCCAGCATTTT
TRBJ2-5 TRBD1 TRBV30 NA CAWSPPDRAVQYF TGTGCCTGGAGTCCACCGGACAGGGCGGTCCAGTACTTC
TRBJ1-2 NA TRBV5-1 NA CASSLNPGNYGYTF TGCGCCAGCAGCTTGAACCCCGGAAACTATGGCTACACCTTC
TRBJ2-7 NA TRBV27 medium-sized CASSPSLDASKYF TGTGCCAGCAGTCCCTCCCTAGACGCGTCGAAGTACTTC
TRBJ2-6 NA TRBV10-3 few CAISETGAGANVLTF TGTGCCATCAGTGAGACAGGAGCTGGGGCCAACGTCCTGACTTTC
TRBJ2-7 TRBD2 TRBV6-2/TRBV6-3 NA CASSQTGGFLGEQYF TGTGCCAGCAGTCAAACCGGGGGGTTTCTCGGCGAGCAGTACTTC
TRBJ2-7 NA TRBV6-1 many CASNLLQGRYEQYF TGTGCCAGCAATCTACTACAGGGTCGGTACGAGCAGTACTTC
TRBJ1-1 NA TRBV6-1 medium-sized CASRPAASTEAFF TGTGCCAGCAGGCCGGCAGCGAGCACTGAAGCTTTCTTT
TRBJ2-7 TRBD2 TRBV7-2 medium-sized CASSLTQLAGGWHF TGTGCCAGCAGCTTAACCCAACTAGCGGGGGGTTGGCACTTC
TRBJ2-3 NA TRBV25-1 medium-sized CASTSGLLTDTQYF TGTGCCAGTACGTCTGGCCTGCTGACAGATACGCAGTATTTT
TRBJ2-2 NA TRBV27 NA CASSLRGATGELFF TGTGCCAGCAGTTTAAGGGGCGCCACCGGGGAGCTGTTTTTT
TRBJ1-6 TRBD1 TRBV19 few CASSMTGYTYNSPLHF TGTGCCAGTAGTATGACAGGGTACACCTATAATTCACCCCTCCACTTT
TRBJ1-5 TRBD1 TRBV28 medium-sized CATRGPMGPQHF TGTGCCACCAGGGGGCCCATGGGGCCCCAGCATTTT
TRBJ2-6 NA TRBV6-2/TRBV6-3 few CASREPWTVSGANVLTF TGTGCCAGCAGGGAACCCTGGACGGTCTCTGGGGCCAACGTCCTGACTTTC
TRBJ1-2 NA TRBV6-1 NA CASTPRGIYGYTF TGTGCCAGCACTCCGCGGGGGATTTATGGCTACACCTTC
TRBJ1-1 NA TRBV7-9 medium-sized CASGGDSNTEAFF TGTGCCAGCGGAGGCGACAGCAACACTGAAGCTTTCTTT
TRBJ2-3 NA TRBV9 NA CASSSRTVRTDTQYF TGTGCCAGCAGCTCCAGGACGGTCCGCACAGATACGCAGTATTTT
TRBJ1-5 NA TRBV20-1 many CSASAGASQPQHF TGCAGTGCTAGTGCGGGGGCAAGTCAGCCCCAGCATTTT
TRBJ2-3 TRBD2 TRBV4-2 few CASSQHLAGGLEDTQYF TGTGCCAGCAGCCAGCACCTAGCGGGGGGGCTCGAAGATACGCAGTATTTT
TRBJ2-7 NA TRBV20-1 medium-sized CSALLTGLQPQYF TGCAGTGCTCTGTTGACAGGCCTCCAACCTCAGTACTTC
TRBJ2-2 TRBD1 TRBV6-2/TRBV6-3 NA CASRSQGAGELFF TGTGCCAGCAGATCCCAGGGGGCGGGGGAGCTGTTTTTT
TRBJ1-5 NA TRBV18 few CASSTDSGNQPQHF TGTGCCAGCTCCACGGATTCGGGGAATCAGCCCCAGCATTTT
TRBJ1-2 TRBD1 TRBV19 few CASSIGTGGSYGYTF TGTGCCAGTAGTATAGGGACAGGGGGTAGCTATGGCTACACCTTC
TRBJ2-7 NA TRBV21-1 many CASSKHGTGYEQYF TGTGCCAGCAGCAAGCACGGGACAGGCTACGAGCAGTACTTC